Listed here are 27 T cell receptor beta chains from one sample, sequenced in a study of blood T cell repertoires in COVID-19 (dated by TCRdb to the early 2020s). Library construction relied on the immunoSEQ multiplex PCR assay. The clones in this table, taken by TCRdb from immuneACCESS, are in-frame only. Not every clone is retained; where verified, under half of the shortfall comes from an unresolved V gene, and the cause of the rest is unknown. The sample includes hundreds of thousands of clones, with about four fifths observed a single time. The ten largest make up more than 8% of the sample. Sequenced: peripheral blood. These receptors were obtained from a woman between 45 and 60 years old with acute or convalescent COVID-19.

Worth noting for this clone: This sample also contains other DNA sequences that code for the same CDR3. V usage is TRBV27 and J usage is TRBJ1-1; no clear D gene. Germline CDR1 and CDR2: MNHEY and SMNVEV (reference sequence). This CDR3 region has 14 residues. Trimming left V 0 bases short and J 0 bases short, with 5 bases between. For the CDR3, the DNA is TGTGCCAGCAGTTTATCGCGGGTGAACACTGAAGCTTTCTTT. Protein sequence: CASSLSRVNTEAFF.

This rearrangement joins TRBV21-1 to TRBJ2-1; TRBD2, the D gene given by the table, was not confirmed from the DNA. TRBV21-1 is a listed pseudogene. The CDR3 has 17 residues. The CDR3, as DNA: TGTGCCAGCAGCACCCACCCTTTTAAGCGGGAGCACAATGAGCAGTTCTTC. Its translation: CASSTHPFKREHNEQFF.

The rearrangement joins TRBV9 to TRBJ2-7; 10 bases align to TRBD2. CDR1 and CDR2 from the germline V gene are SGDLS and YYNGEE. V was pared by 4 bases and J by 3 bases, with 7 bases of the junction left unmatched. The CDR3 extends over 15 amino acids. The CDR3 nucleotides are TGTGCCAGCAGCTCCGAACTAGCGGGGTACTACGAGCAGTACTTC. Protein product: CASSSELAGYYEQYF. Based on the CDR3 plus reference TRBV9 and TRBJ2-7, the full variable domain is DSGVTQTPKHLITATGQRVTLRCSPRSGDLSVYWYQQSLDQGLQFLIQYYNGEERAKGNILERFSAQQFPDLHSELNLSSLELGDSALYFCASSSELAGYYEQYFGPGTRLTVT.

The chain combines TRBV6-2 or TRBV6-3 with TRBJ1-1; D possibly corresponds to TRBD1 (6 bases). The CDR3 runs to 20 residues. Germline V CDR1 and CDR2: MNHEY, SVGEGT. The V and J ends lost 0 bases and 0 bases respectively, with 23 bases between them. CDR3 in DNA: TGTGCCAGCAGTTACTCGGCCCCAACACTAGGACAGCCTATGAACACTGAAGCTTTCTTT. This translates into CASSYSAPTLGQPMNTEAFF.

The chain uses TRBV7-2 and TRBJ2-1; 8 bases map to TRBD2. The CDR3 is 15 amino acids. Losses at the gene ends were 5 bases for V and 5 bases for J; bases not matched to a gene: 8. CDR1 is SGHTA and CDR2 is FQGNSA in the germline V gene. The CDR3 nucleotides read TGTGCCAGCAGCCCCGGGGGGGGCTATCACAATGAGCAGTTCTTC. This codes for CASSPGGGYHNEQFF.

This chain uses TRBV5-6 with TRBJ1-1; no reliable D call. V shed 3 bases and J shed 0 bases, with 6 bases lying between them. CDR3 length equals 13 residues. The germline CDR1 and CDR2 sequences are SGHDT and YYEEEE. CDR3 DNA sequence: TGTGCCAGCAGCTCCCTTCTGAACACTGAAGCTTTCTTT. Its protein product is CASSSLLNTEAFF.

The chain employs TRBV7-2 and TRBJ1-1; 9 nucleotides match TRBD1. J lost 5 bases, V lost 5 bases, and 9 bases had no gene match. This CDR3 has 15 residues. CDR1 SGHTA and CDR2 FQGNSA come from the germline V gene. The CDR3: CASSGDRVKRTEAFF. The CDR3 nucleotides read TGTGCCAGCAGCGGGGACAGGGTAAAGAGGACTGAAGCTTTCTTT.

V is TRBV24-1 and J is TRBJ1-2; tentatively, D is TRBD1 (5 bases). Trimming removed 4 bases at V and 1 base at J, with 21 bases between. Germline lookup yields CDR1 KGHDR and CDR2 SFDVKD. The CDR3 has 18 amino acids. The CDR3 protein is CATSDLTPDSLFNYGYTF. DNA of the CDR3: TGTGCCACCAGTGACCTGACCCCCGACAGTCTTTTTAACTATGGCTACACCTTC.

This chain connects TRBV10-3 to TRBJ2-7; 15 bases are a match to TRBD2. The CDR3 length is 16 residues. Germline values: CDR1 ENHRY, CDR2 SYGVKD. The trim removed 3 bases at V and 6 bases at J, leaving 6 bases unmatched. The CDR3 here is CAISEAGTSGRSEQYF. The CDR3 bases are TGTGCCATCAGTGAAGCCGGGACTAGCGGGAGGAGCGAGCAGTACTTC.

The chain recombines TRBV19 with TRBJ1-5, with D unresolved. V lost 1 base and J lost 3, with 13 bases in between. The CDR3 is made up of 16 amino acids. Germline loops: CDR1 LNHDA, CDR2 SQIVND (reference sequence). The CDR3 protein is CASSIVEGASNQPQHF. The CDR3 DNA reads TGTGCCAGTAGTATAGTAGAGGGAGCGTCCAATCAGCCCCAGCATTTT.

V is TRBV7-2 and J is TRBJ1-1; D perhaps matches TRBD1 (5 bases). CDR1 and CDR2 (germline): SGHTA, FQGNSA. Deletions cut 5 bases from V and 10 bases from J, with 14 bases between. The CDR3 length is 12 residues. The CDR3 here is CASSKDGATAFF. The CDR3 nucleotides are TGTGCCAGCAGCAAAGATGGGGCCACAGCTTTCTTT.

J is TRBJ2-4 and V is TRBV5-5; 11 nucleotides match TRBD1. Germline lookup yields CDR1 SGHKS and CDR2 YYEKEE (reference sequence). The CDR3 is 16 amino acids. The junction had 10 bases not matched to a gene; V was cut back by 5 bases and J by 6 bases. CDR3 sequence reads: CASSSGTGGIGNIQYF. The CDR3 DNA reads TGTGCCAGCAGTTCCGGGACAGGGGGTATCGGAAACATTCAGTACTTC.

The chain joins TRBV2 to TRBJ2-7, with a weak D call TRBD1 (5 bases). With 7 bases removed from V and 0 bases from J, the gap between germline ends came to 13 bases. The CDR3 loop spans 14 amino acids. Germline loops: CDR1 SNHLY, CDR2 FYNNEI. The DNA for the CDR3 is TGTGCCAGCATATGGGCAGGGCCCTCCTACGAGCAGTACTTC. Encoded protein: CASIWAGPSYEQYF. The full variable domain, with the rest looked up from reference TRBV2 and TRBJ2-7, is EPEVTQTPSHQVTQMGQEVILRCVPISNHLYFYWYRQILGQKVEFLVSFYNNEISEKSEIFDDQFSVERPDGSNFTLKIRSTKLEDSAMYFCASIWAGPSYEQYFGPGTRLTVT.

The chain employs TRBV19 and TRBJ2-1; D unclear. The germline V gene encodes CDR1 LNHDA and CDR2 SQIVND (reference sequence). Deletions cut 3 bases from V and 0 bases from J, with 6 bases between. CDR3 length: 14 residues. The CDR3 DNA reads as TGTGCCAGTAGTATTTCGGTCTCCTACAATGAGCAGTTCTTC. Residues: CASSISVSYNEQFF.

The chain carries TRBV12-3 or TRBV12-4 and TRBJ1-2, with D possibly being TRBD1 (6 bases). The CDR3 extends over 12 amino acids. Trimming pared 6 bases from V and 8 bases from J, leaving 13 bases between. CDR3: CASRGGAGGYTF. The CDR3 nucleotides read TGTGCCAGCAGGGGGGGGGCTGGAGGCTACACCTTC.

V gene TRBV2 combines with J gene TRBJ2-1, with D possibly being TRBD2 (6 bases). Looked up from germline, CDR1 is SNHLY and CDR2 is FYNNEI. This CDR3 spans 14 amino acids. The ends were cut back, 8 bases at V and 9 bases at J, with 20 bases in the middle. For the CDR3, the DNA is TGTGCCAGCCGCGGGATCGGATTTGTTGGTGAGCAGTTCTTC. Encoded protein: CASRGIGFVGEQFF.

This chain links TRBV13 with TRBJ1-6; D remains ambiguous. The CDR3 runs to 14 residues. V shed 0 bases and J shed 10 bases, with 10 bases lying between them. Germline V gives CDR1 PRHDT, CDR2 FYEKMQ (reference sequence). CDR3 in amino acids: CASSLGGAQSPLHF. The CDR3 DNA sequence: TGTGCCAGCAGCTTAGGGGGCGCTCAGTCACCCCTCCACTTT.

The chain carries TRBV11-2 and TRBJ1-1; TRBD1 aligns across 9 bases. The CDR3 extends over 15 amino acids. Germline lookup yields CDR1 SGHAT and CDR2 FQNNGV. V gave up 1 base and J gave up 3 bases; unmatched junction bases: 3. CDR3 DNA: TGTGCCAGCAGCTTAGGCACAGGGGGCGACACTGAAGCTTTCTTT. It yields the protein CASSLGTGGDTEAFF.

The CDR3 nucleotides are TGTGCCTGGACAGGGGATTATAATTCACCCCTCCACTTT. It codes for CAWTGDYNSPLHF. The gene calls are TRBV30 and TRBJ1-6, with D tentatively TRBD1 (6 bases). Trimming took 4 bases from V and 4 from J, leaving 8 bases between them. This CDR3 is 13 amino acids long. The germline CDR1 and CDR2 sequences are GTSNPN and SVGIG (reference sequence).

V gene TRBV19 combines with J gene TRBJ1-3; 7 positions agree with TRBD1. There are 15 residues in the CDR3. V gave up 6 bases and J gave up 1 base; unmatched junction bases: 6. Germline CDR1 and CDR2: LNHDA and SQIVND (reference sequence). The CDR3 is CASRPDRVSGNTIYF. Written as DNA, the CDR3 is TGTGCCAGTAGACCTGACAGGGTGTCTGGAAACACCATATATTTT.

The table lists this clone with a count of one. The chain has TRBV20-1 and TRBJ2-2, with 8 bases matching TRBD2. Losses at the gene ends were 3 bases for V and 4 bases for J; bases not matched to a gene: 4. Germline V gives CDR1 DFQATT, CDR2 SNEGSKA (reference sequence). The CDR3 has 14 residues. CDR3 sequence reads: CSASSGTRTGELFF. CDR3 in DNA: TGCAGTGCTAGTAGCGGGACCCGCACCGGGGAGCTGTTTTTT.

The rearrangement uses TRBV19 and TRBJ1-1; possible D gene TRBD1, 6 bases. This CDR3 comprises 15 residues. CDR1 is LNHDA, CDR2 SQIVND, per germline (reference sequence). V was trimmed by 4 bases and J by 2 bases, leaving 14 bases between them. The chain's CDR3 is CASSTDRFLNTEAFF. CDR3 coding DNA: TGTGCCAGTAGTACCGACAGGTTTTTAAACACTGAAGCTTTCTTT.

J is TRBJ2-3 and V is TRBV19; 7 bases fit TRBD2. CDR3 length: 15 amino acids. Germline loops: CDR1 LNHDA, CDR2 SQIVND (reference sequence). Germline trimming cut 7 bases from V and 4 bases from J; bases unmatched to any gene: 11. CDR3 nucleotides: TGTGCCAGTACCAAGTCTTGGGGAGGGGCAGATACGCAGTATTTT. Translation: CASTKSWGGADTQYF.

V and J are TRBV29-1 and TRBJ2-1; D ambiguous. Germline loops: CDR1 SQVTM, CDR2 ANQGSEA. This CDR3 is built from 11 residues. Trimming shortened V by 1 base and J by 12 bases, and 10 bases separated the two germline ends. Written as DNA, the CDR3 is TGCAGCGTTGAAGGGCAGGAAGTGCAGTTCTTC. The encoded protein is CSVEGQEVQFF.

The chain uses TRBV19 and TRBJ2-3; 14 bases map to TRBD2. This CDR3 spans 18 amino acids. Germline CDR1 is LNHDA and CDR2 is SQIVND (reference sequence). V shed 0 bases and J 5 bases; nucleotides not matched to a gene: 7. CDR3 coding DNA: TGTGCCAGTAGTATAGAATCGACTAGCGGGAGGGCCGGAGATACGCAGTATTTT. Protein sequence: CASSIESTSGRAGDTQYF. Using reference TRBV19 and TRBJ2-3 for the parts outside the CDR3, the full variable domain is DGGITQSPKYLFRKEGQNVTLSCEQNLNHDAMYWYRQDPGQGLRLIYYSQIVNDFQKGDIAEGYSVSREKKESFPLTVTSAQKNPTAFYLCASSIESTSGRAGDTQYFGPGTRLTVL.

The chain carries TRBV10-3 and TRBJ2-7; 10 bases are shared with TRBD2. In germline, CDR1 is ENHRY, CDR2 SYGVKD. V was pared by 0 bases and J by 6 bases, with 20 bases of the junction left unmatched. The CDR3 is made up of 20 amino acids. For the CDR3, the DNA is TGTGCCATCAGTGAGTCGATAGGGCTAGCGGGAGCGGGGCAAAACGGCGAGCAGTACTTC. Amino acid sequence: CAISESIGLAGAGQNGEQYF.

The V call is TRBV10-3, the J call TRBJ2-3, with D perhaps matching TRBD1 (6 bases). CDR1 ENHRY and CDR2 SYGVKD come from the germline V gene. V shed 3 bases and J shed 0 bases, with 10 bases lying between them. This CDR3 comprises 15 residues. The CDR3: CAISDGGPSTDTQYF. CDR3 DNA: TGTGCCATCAGTGATGGGGGCCCCAGCACAGATACGCAGTATTTT.